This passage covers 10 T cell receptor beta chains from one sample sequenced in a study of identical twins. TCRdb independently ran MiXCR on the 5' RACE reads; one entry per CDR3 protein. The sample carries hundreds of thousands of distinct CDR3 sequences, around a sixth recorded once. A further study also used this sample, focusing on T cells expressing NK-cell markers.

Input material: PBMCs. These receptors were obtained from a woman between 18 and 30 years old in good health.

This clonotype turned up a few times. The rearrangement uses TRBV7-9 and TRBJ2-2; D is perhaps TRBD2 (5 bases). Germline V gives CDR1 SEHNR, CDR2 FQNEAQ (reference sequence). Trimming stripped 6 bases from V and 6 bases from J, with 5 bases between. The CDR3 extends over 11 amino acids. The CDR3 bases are TGTGCCAGCAGGGAGGCCGGGGAGCTGTTTTTT. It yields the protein CASREAGELFF.

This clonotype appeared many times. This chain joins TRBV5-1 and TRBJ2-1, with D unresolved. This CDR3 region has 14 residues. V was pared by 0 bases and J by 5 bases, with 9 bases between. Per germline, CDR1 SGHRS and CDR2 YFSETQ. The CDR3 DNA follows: TGCGCCAGCAGCTTGGCGTCTGTCCACAATGAGCAGTTCTTC. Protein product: CASSLASVHNEQFF.

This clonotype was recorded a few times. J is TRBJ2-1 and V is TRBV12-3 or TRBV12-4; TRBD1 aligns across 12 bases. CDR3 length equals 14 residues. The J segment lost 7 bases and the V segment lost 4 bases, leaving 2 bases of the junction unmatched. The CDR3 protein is CASSSGQGANEQFF. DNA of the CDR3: TGTGCCAGCAGTTCGGGACAGGGGGCTAATGAGCAGTTCTTC.

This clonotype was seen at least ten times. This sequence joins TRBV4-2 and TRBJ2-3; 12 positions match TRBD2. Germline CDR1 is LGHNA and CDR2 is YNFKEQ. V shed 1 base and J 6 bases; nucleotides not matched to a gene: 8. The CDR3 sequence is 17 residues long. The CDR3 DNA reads TGTGCCAGCAGCCAAGCCCTAGCGGGGGGGCGTTTGGATACGCAGTATTTT. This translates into CASSQALAGGRLDTQYF.

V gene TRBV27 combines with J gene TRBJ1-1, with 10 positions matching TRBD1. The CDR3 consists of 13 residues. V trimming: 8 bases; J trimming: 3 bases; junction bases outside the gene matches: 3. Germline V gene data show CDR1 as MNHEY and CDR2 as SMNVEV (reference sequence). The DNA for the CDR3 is TGTGCCAGCTCCGGGACAGGGGACACTGAAGCTTTCTTT. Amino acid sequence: CASSGTGDTEAFF.

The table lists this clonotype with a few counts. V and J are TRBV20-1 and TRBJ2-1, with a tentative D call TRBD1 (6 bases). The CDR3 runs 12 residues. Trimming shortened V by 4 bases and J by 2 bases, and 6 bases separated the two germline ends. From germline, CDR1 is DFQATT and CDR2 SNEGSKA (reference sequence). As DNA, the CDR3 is TGCAGTGCTAAGGGGGCCTACAATGAGCAGTTCTTC. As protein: CSAKGAYNEQFF.

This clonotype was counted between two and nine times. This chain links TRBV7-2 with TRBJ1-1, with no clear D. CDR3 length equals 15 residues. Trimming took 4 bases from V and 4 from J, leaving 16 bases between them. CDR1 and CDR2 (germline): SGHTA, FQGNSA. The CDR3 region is CASSWEPGLGTEAFF. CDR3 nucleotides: TGTGCCAGCAGCTGGGAACCCGGGCTGGGCACTGAAGCTTTCTTT.

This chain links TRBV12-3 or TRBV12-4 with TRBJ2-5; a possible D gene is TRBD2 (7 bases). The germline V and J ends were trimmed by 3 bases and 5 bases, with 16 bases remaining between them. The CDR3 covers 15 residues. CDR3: CASSLGGGFGETQYF. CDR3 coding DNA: TGTGCCAGCAGTTTGGGAGGGGGGTTTGGGGAGACCCAGTACTTC.

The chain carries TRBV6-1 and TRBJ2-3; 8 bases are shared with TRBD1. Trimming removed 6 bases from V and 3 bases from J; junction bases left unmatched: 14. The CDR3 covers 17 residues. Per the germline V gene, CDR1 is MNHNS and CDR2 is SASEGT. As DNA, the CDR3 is TGTGCCAGCAGACGCGACCCAGGGGGCTGGGGGACAGATACGCAGTATTTT. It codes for CASRRDPGGWGTDTQYF.

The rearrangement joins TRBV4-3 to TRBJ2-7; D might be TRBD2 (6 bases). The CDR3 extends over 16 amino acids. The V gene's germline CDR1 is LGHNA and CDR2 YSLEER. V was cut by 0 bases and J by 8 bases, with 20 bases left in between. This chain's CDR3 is CASSQDLWGVPRQQYF. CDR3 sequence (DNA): TGCGCCAGCAGCCAAGATTTGTGGGGGGTCCCACGCCAGCAGTACTTC.